This T cell receptor (beta chain) was sequenced during a study of cytomegalovirus exposure and HLA in healthy donors (dated by TCRdb to 2015 to 2018). About the study as a whole: According to an earlier analysis of around 600 of the donors, 150 million to 200 million T cells yielded 100 million or so unique TCR beta sequences and 276 Gb of sequence data. To study patterns of TCR occurrence, a later analysis re-analyzed previously published TCR beta repertoires from 650 to 750 donors and added high-resolution HLA genotyping. Class I and class II HLA loci were covered by the typing at four-digit resolution. High-throughput TCR immunosequencing, statistical association of individual TCRs with disease status, and machine learning were combined to predict cytomegalovirus infection status. The study aimed to test whether signatures of past pathogen exposure could be identified by cataloging public T cell receptors. Donor age, sex, ethnicity and CMV serostatus were compiled together with the repertoire data. Along with the approximately 700-subject first cohort, a separate validation cohort of approximately 110 different subjects was used. The T cell repertoires of 666 subjects were profiled by immunosequencing and related to cytomegalovirus serostatus. The later analysis used no new phenotypic data to find candidate immune exposures, relying instead on TCR beta sequences and their occurrence across donors. An early release that covered roughly 600 HLA-typed donors contained about 290 gigabases of sequencing data and 65 million to 100 million unique TCR sequences. An earlier analysis of some 600 of the donors applied high-throughput TCR beta sequencing to assess whether each TCR beta V gene segment acted as functional or pseudogenic. In a later genetic analysis, genome-wide SNP genotypes for about three fifths of the roughly 670 donors were used, and that subset was treated as a discovery cohort. Every discovery cohort repertoire had been produced on one sequencing platform. Typing coverage differed by locus: A, B, C, DRB1 and DQB1 were typed in roughly 620-640 donors, DQA1 in 522, DPA1 in 600 to 610, and DPB1 in 450 to 490. Roughly five DR-DQ haplotypes were handled as single units for association and clustering because linkage in the cohort was strong. Of the roughly 430 genotyped donors, over 70% fell in the genetic ancestry cluster associated with self-reported Caucasian donors. On average, over 200,000 unique TCR beta nucleotide sequences were sequenced per donor among 350 to 400 genotyped donors of the cohort, with roughly 19% of those sequences being non-productive.

Here is what the overall study found, with its caveats: In a later analysis, HLA-associated TCR beta chains showed more clonal expansion and lower generation probabilities than non-associated chains that were equally common. While some public TCRs were present in many individuals, most TCR sequences turned up only very rarely across donors. Immune exposure information for the cohort was limited to CMV serostatus. Because HLA typing was missing for some donors at each locus, association tests included only the typed subset. A cluster of highly shared sequence variants was judged likely to represent a technical artifact of the sequencing pipeline. In a later analysis, TCR association rates were found to vary across HLA loci, with the most associated TCRs seen for DRB1 alleles and the fewest for HLA-C alleles. The presence/absence analyses assumed that sequencing depth was roughly uniform across donors, and that assumption may not be true. The authors suggested that the approach could potentially be extended to other disease states and immunological phenotypes. In a later analysis, 15,000 to 20,000 TCR beta sequences were associated with specific HLA alleles at a false discovery rate of 0.05. A further reported finding was that TCR beta sequences accurately predicted the HLA-A and HLA-B alleles for most subjects in the first cohort. According to a later genetic analysis, donors in an Asian-associated ancestry cluster had fewer N-insertions in productive TCRs than the approximately 650-donor mean. Cytomegalovirus status was reported to be diagnosed by the classifier with high specificity and sensitivity in both the original and validation cohorts. When HLA alleles, especially DR and DQ, strongly co-occurred, TCR associations were difficult to assign to individual alleles. In a later analysis, most CMV-associated TCR beta chains were found to appear HLA-restricted, with HLA associations seemingly driven largely by CMV exposure. In an earlier analysis of some 640 of the donors, most TCR beta V segments were observed in productive rearrangements about 87% or about 30% of the time, broadly matching IMGT annotations. In the study, around 150 TCR beta chains were listed as associated with cytomegalovirus. Only TCR beta chains were sequenced in this cohort, and the absence of alpha or paired-chain data limited detectable features. A later analysis reported that several top co-occurrence clusters appeared linked to parvovirus B19, influenza, CMV and Epstein-Barr virus. Correlated functional status among segregating V segments might be attributable to linkage disequilibrium, but an unknown experimental factor could not be ruled out. Because counts were too low, seventeen rarely observed V segments, including chromosome 9 orphons, were left out of the earlier analysis of approximately 580 of the donors. In vitro tests confirmed that three of the cytomegalovirus-associated TCR beta chains recognize cytomegalovirus antigens. Because the 87-base-pair reads could not distinguish some IMGT-functional V segments, including TRBV6-2 and TRBV6-3, those segments were excluded. A later genetic analysis associated a missense DCLRE1C variant with V-gene and J-gene trimming of TCR beta chains, and an independent cohort replicated the association.

In regard to this clone: Its antigen is unknown. Relative to the germline gene, one junction end is altered; a read error may explain this.

The cohort comprised some 680 healthy bone marrow donors. Cohort members were all nominally healthy when sampled, although unrecorded immune exposures were likely present. The donor was CMV seropositive and was included in the group of approximately 300 seropositive cohort members. A peripheral blood sample was collected from each donor, and TCR beta sequencing was performed on peripheral blood mononuclear cells. Genomic DNA was extracted from the blood cell samples with the Qiagen DNeasy Blood Extraction Kit. CDR1 and CDR2 were assigned from the germline V gene as SNHLY and FYNNEI. The CDR3 runs 11 residues from the cysteine to the phenylalanine. CDR3 DNA is the only sequence kept; it has 33 bases, read in frame from the first base. Preparation of the library involved the immunoSEQ multiplex PCR assay. For the multiplex PCR, a mixture combining 60 forward primers for TCR Vbeta segments and 13 reverse primers for TCR Jbeta segments was used. The CDR3 region of rearranged TCR beta genes was amplified from genomic DNA by a multiplex PCR assay. The Illumina HiSeq System was used to sequence the amplified TCR beta libraries as 87-base-pair reads. The source study handled its data this way. A later analysis tallied around 87 million unique TCR beta chains across the 610 or so repertoires, and about 12 million of those chains were shared by two or more donors. Raw reads were error-corrected and collapsed into unique sequences with a nearest-neighbor algorithm that merged closely related sequences to remove PCR and sequencing errors. V, D and J gene segments were assigned by aligning CDR3 sequences to IMGT reference sequences. For a sequence to be retained, at least a six-nucleotide match to both a V gene segment and a J gene segment was required. A rearrangement counted as productive if the CDR3 had no stop codons and remained in frame with V and J, and every other rearrangement counted as non-productive. Following IMGT convention, CDR3 was defined as the stretch from the second conserved V-encoded cysteine to the conserved J-encoded phenylalanine. Sequences without an unambiguous match to a single V gene segment were excluded from the earlier analysis of about 640 of the donors. In an earlier analysis of several hundred of the donors, a V segment was called functional when productive rearrangements were above 56.7%, and segregating when the standard deviation between donors exceeded 5%. A statistical classification framework was built for diagnosing cytomegalovirus status from the catalog of TCR beta chain sequences. A later analysis assigned V and J genes by comparing TCR nucleotide sequences with IMGT/GENE-DB human TR gene sequences. The TCRdist pipeline was used in a later analysis to assign CDR3 sequences and most-parsimonious VDJ recombination scenarios. In a later analysis, each TCR beta chain was defined by its CDR3 amino acid sequence together with its V-gene family, and reads lacking a unique V-gene family were excluded. To address suspected cross-contamination and a sequencing artifact, a later analysis removed a few hundred highly shared, low-generation-probability nucleotide sequences. For each public chain, a later analysis derived a clonal expansion index from normalized ranks of inferred template counts within each repertoire. Generation probabilities in a later analysis came from a VDJ recombination model fitted to out-of-frame rearrangements, and those results were checked against IGoR. In a later analysis, hypergeometric tests were used to score TCR-TCR, TCR-HLA and TCR-CMV co-occurrence, with a repertoire-size bias correction applied to TCR pairs. In a later analysis, false discovery rates were estimated by permuting HLA or CMV assignments 20 times. In a later analysis, co-occurring TCRs were grouped using DBSCAN, and TCRdist sequence similarity was added for clustering within HLA-allele-positive subsets. Repertoires with fewer than 30,000 or more than 120,000 public chains were left out of co-occurrence clustering, as were four to six repertoires with anomalous nucleotide sharing. TCRdb's version of the immuneACCESS table is confined to in-frame rearrangements and falls short of the full clone set. An unresolved V gene accounts for under half of the shortfall where checked; the remainder is of unknown origin. D and trimming come from the DNA, and the V and J calls and clone size come from that table. For this sample there are about 160,000 clones; around 85% appear just once. The top ten clonotypes cover approximately 1.2% of the sample.

Sample: PBMCs. The sequence joins TRBV2 to TRBJ2-1; D gene: possibly TRBD1, on 5 matching bases. The sequence came from a middle-aged man in good health and CMV-seropositive. Read as DNA, the sequence is TGTGCCAGCAACTGGGGCAAGGGGCCCCTCTTC. Its amino acids are CASNWGKGPLF. The full variable domain, with segments outside the CDR3 supplied by the reference TRBV2 and TRBJ2-1 proteins, appears as EPEVTQTPSHQVTQMGQEVILRCVPISNHLYFYWYRQILGQKVEFLVSFYNNEISEKSEIFDDQFSVERPDGSNFTLKIRSTKLEDSAMYFCASNWGKGPLFGPGTRLTVL.